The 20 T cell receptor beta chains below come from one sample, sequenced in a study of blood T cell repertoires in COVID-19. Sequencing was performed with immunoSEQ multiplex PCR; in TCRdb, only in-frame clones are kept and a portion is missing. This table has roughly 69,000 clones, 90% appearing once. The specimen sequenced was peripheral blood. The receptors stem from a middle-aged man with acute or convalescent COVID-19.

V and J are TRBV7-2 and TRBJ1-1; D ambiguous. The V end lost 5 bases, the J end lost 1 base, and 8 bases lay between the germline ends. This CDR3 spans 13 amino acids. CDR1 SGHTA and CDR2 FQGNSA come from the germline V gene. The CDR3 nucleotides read TGTGCCAGCAGCATAAACGGGAACACTGAAGCTTTCTTT. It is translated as CASSINGNTEAFF.

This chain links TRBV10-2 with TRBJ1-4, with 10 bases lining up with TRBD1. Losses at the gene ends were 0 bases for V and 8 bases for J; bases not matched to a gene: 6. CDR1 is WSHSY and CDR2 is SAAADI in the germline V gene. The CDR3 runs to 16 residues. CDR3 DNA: TGCGCCAGCAGTGAGTCGACGGGGACAGGGGAAGAAAAACTGTTTTTT. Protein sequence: CASSESTGTGEEKLFF.

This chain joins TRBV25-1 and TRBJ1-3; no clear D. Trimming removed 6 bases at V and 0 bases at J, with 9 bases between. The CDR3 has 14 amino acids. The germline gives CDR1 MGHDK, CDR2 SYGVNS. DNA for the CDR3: TGTGCCAGCAGCCCCGGGTACTCTGGAAACACCATATATTTT. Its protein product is CASSPGYSGNTIYF.

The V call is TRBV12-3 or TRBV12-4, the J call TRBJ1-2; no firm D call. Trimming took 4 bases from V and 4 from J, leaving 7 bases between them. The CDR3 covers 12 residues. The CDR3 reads CASSSGLYGYTF. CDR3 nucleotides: TGTGCCAGCAGTTCCGGACTCTATGGCTACACCTTC.

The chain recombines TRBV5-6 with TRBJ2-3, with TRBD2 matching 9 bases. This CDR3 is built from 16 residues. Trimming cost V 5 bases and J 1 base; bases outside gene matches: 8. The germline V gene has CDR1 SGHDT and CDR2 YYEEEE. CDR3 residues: CASSLIAGAGTDTQYF. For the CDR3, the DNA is TGTGCCAGCAGTTTGATAGCGGGAGCGGGCACAGATACGCAGTATTTT.

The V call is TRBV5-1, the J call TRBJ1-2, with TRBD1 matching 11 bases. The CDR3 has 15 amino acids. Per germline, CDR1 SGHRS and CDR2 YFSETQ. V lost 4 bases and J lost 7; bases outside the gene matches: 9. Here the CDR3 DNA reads TGCGCCAGCAGCGGAGGGACAGGGGGAAAGGGTGGCTACACCTTC. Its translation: CASSGGTGGKGGYTF.

The CDR3 DNA is TGTGCCAGCAGCTTCCTAGCGGGAGCCAAGTTCTTC. It codes for CASSFLAGAKFF. V and J are TRBV3-1 (or the pseudogene TRBV3-2) and TRBJ2-1, with 10 bases matching TRBD2. Germline trimming cut 5 bases from V and 14 bases from J; bases unmatched to any gene: 6. This CDR3 contains 12 residues. The V gene's germline CDR1 is LGHDT and CDR2 YNNKEL (reference sequence).

This CDR3 is CASSPTGGTNEKLFF. Here the CDR3 DNA reads TGTGCCAGCTCACCAACGGGGGGGACTAATGAAAAACTGTTTTTT. The chain has TRBV18 and TRBJ1-4, with D possibly TRBD1 on 5 matching bases. The germline V and J ends were trimmed by 2 bases and 2 bases, with 9 bases remaining between them. This CDR3 comprises 15 residues. Germline CDR1 is KGHSH and CDR2 is LQKENI.

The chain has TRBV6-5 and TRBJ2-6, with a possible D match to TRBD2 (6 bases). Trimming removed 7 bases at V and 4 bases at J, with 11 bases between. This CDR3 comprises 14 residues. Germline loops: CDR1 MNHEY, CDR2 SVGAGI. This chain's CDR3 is CASTRRDGANVLTF. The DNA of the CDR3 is TGTGCCAGCACCCGGCGGGACGGGGCCAACGTCCTGACTTTC.

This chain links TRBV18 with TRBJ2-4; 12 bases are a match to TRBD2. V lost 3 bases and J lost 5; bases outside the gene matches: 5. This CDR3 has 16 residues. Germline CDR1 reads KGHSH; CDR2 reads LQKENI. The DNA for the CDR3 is TGTGCCAGCTCACCTCTAGCGGGAGGGCCGGAAAACATTCAGTACTTC. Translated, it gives CASSPLAGGPENIQYF.

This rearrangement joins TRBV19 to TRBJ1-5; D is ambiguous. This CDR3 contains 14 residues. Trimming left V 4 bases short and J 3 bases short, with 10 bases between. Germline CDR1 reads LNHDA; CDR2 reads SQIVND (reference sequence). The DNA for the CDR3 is TGTGCCAGTAGTAGCGGTTTTTACAATCAGCCCCAGCATTTT. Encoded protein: CASSSGFYNQPQHF. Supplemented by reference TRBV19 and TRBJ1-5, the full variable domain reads DGGITQSPKYLFRKEGQNVTLSCEQNLNHDAMYWYRQDPGQGLRLIYYSQIVNDFQKGDIAEGYSVSREKKESFPLTVTSAQKNPTAFYLCASSSGFYNQPQHFGDGTRLSIL.

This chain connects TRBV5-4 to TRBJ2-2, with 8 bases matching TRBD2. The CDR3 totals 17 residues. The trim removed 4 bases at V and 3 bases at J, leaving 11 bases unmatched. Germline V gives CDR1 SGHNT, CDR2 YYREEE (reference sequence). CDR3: CASSGNGVAGYTGELFF. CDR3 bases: TGTGCCAGCAGCGGGAACGGGGTAGCGGGGTACACCGGGGAGCTGTTTTTT. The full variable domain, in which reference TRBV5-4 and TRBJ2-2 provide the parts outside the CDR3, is ETGVTQSPTHLIKTRGQQVTLRCSSQSGHNTVSWYQQALGQGPQFIFQYYREEENGRGNFPPRFSGLQFPNYSSELNVNALELDDSALYLCASSGNGVAGYTGELFFGEGSRLTVL.

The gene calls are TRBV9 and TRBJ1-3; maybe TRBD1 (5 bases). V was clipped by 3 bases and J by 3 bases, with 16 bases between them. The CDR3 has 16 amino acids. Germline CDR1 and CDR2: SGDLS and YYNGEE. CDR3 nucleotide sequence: TGTGCCAGCAGCGCCCTTCGGGGGGGAGGTGGAAACACCATATATTTT. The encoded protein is CASSALRGGGGNTIYF.

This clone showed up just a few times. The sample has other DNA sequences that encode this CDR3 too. CDR3 in DNA: TGCGCCAGCAGCCCCCGACAGGGACCAGATACGCAGTATTTT. It is translated as CASSPRQGPDTQYF. The rearrangement joins TRBV5-1 to TRBJ2-3, with 7 bases fitting TRBD1. Per germline, CDR1 SGHRS and CDR2 YFSETQ. The J segment lost 4 bases and the V segment lost 4 bases, leaving 6 bases of the junction unmatched. CDR3 length: 14 residues.

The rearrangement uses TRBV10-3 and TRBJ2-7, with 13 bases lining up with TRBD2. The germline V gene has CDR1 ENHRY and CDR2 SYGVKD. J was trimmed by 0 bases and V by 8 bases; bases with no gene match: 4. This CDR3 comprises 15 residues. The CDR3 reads CAIGGLAGVSYEQYF. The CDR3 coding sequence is TGTGCCATCGGAGGACTAGCGGGGGTCTCCTACGAGCAGTACTTC.

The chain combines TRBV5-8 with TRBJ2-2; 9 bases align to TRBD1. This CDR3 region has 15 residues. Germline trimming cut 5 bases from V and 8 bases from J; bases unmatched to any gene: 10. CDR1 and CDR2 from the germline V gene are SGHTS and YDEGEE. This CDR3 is CASSTGGRAAGELFF. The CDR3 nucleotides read TGTGCCAGCAGTACAGGGGGCCGCGCCGCTGGGGAGCTGTTTTTT. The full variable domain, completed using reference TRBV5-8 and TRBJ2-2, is EAGVTQSPTHLIKTRGQQATLRCSPISGHTSVYWYQQALGLGLQFLLWYDEGEERNRGNFPPRFSGRQFPNYSSELNVNALELEDSALYLCASSTGGRAAGELFFGEGSRLTVL.

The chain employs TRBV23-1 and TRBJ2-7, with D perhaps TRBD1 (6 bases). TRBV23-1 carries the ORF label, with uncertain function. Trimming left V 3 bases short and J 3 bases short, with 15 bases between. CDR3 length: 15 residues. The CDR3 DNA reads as TGCGCCAGCAGTCACTTGGGACAAAGAGACTACGAGCAGTACTTC. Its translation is CASSHLGQRDYEQYF.

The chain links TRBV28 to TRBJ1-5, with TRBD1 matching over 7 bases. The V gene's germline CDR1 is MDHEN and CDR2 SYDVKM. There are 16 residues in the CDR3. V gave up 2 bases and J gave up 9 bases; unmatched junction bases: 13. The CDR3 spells CASSLGGTASIRPQHF. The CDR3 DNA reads TGTGCCAGCAGTTTAGGGGGGACAGCCTCCATACGGCCCCAGCATTTT.

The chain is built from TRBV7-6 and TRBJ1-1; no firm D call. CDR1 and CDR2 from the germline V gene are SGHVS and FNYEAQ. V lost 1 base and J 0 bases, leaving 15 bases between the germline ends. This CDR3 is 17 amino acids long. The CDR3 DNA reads TGTGCCAGCAGCTTAGAGGAGCGGTTTCAGATGAACACTGAAGCTTTCTTT. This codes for CASSLEERFQMNTEAFF.

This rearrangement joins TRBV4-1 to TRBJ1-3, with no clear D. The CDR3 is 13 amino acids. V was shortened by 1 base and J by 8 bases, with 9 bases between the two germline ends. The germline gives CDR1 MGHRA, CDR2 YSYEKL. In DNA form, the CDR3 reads TGCGCCAGCAGCCAAGGCTGGCGGGACACCATATATTTT. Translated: CASSQGWRDTIYF.